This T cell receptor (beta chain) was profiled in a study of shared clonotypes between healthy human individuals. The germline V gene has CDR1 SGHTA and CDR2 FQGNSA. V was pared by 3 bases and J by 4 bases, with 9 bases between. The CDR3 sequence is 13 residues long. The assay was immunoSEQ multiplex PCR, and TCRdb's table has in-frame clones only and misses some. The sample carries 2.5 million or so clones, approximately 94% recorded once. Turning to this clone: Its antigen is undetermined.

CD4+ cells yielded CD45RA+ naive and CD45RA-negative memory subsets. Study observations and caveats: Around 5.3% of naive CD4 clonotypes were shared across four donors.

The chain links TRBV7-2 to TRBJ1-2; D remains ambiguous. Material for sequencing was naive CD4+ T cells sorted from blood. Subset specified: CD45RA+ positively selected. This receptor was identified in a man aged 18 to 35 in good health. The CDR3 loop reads CASSLGASYGYTF. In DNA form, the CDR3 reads TGTGCCAGCAGCTTGGGAGCGTCCTATGGCTACACCTTC.